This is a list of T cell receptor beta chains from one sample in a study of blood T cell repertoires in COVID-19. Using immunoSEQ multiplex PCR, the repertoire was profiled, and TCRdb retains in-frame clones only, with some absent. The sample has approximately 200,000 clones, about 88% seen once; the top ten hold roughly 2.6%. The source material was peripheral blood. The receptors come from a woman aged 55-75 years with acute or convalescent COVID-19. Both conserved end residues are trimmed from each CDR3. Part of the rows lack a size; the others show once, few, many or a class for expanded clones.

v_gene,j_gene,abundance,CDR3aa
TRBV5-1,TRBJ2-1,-,ASSLGQYNEQF
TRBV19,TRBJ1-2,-,ASSNPRGINYGYT
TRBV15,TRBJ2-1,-,ATSRRSVAGVTHEQF
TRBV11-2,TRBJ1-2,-,ASSLDRQLYGYT
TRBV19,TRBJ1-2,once,ASSNQGQAYGYT
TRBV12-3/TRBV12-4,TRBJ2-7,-,ASSGDEVREQY
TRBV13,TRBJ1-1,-,ASSPGGNTEAF
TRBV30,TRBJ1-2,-,AWSQDTNYGYT
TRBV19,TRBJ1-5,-,ASSIDLRGGYQPQH
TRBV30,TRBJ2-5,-,AWSGGPQETQY
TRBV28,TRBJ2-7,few,ASSLGRGRQY
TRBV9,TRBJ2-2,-,ASSVGLRGGRPGTGELF
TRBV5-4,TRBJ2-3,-,ASSLVGLAEDTQY
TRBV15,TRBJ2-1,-,ATIKDRLAGSEQF
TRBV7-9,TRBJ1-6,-,ASSAQGSNSPLH
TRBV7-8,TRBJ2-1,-,ASSLEALAGGLVDEQF
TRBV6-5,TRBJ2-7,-,ASSYSEGIVSYEQY
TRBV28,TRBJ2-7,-,ASSWLAGTYEQY
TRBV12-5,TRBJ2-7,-,ASGLVAGYYEQY
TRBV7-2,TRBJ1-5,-,ASSLVGTGGNQPQH
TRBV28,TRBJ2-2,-,ASSLRLAGFTGELF
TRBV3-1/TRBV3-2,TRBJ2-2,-,ASSLQGRELF
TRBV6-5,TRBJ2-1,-,ASAPVGGRAVGQF
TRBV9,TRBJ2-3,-,ASSVGAGGTTDTQY
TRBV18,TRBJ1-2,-,ASFDRGGYT
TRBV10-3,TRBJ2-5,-,AISESRGLQETQY
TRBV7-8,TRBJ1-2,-,ASSRGPQEVYGYT
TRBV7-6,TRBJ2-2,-,ASSLKRGAVDTGELF
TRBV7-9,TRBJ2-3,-,ASSRGLRDTQY
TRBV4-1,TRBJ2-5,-,ASSQEGGSSGVYRETQY
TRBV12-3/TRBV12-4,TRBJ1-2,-,ASSLVPQGYT
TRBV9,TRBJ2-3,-,ASSPGLVGTDTQY
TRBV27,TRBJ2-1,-,ASTGDPSVNEQF
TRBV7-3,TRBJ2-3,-,ASSLLSTDTQY
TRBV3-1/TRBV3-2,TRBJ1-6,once,ASTQGSLSRKDSPLH
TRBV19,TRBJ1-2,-,ASSIYPGTPNYGYT
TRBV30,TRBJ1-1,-,AWSLTVLSNTEAF
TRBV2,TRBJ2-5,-,ASRYREYQETQY
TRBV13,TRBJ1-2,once,ASSLTGTTTNYGYT
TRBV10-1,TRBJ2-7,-,ASSKGGQTYEQY
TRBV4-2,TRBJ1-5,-,ASSQDRVMGNQPQH